This entry lists 15 T cell receptor beta chains sequenced from one sample in a study of T cell responses to AZD1222 COVID-19 vaccine. Sequenced by immunoSEQ multiplex PCR; TCRdb stores in-frame clones only, minus some. The table records hundreds of thousands of clones, 85% to 95% of them present only once. This specimen consisted of peripheral blood, obtained on day 0 of MenACWY control vaccination. The origin of the receptors is an adult in good health.

V gene TRBV5-1 combines with J gene TRBJ2-2; no definite D call. The CDR3 loop spans 15 amino acids. Germline V lookup: CDR1 SGHRS, CDR2 YFSETQ. Trimming left V 4 bases short and J 2 bases short, with 12 bases between. The CDR3 sequence: CASSRGGVNTGELFF. Written as DNA, the CDR3 is TGCGCCAGCAGCCGCGGTGGTGTCAACACCGGGGAGCTGTTTTTT.

The chain has TRBV29-1 and TRBJ2-1, with TRBD1 as a possible D gene (5 bases). This CDR3 contains 15 residues. Germline V lookup: CDR1 SQVTM, CDR2 ANQGSEA. The V and J ends lost 7 bases and 0 bases respectively, with 16 bases between them. As DNA, the CDR3 is TGCAGCGGCTCGCAGGGTCCAGGCTCCTACAATGAGCAGTTCTTC. Encoded protein: CSGSQGPGSYNEQFF.

As for this clone: This CDR3 is also generated by other DNA sequences in the sample. V is TRBV5-1 and J is TRBJ1-1; TRBD1 matches 7 bases. The germline gives CDR1 SGHRS, CDR2 YFSETQ. The CDR3 spans 14 residues. Trimming took 4 bases from V and 0 from J; bases not matched to a gene: 3. The CDR3 DNA reads as TGCGCCAGCAGCGGGGGACAGTTGAACACTGAAGCTTTCTTT. Translated: CASSGGQLNTEAFF.

The V gene is TRBV30, the J gene TRBJ2-4, with 7 bases lining up with TRBD1. CDR3 length: 14 residues. Looked up from germline, CDR1 is GTSNPN and CDR2 is SVGIG (reference sequence). The V and J ends lost 7 bases and 0 bases, in that order; junction bases with no gene match: 6. CDR3 in amino acids: CASTGDLAKNIQYF. CDR3 DNA: TGTGCCTCTACAGGGGACCTAGCCAAAAACATTCAGTACTTC.

The chain combines TRBV5-1 with TRBJ1-2; D ambiguous. This CDR3 spans 11 amino acids. Germline lookup yields CDR1 SGHRS and CDR2 YFSETQ. V was cut by 3 bases and J by 4 bases, with 4 bases left in between. DNA for the CDR3: TGCGCCAGCAGCTACGGCTATGGCTACACCTTC. Translating gives CASSYGYGYTF.

This rearrangement joins TRBV7-6 to TRBJ1-4; D uncertain. CDR3 length: 15 residues. Germline-derived CDR1 and CDR2 are SGHVS and FNYEAQ. Trimming removed 5 bases from V and 4 bases from J, with 14 bases in between. Written as DNA, the CDR3 is TGTGCCAGCAGCCGAGACGTAAACCGTAATGAAAAACTGTTTTTT. This translates into CASSRDVNRNEKLFF.

V usage is TRBV30 and J usage is TRBJ1-5; perhaps TRBD1 as D (6 bases). The germline CDR1 and CDR2 sequences are GTSNPN and SVGIG (reference sequence). The CDR3 runs 17 residues. V was cut by 1 base and J by 0 bases, with 16 bases left in between. The CDR3 protein is CAWSGGPGAGSNQPQHF. The CDR3 DNA follows: TGTGCCTGGAGTGGGGGCCCAGGGGCCGGTAGCAATCAGCCCCAGCATTTT.

This sequence joins TRBV27 and TRBJ2-4; D is possibly TRBD2 (6 bases). CDR1 MNHEY and CDR2 SMNVEV come from the germline V gene (reference sequence). The CDR3 consists of 18 residues. V lost 3 bases and J lost 5, with 23 bases in between. CDR3 DNA: TGTGCCAGCAGTTTCGCGGGACCAAGCCTGGAAGGCGAAAACATTCAGTACTTC. Residues: CASSFAGPSLEGENIQYF.

The V gene is TRBV11-3, the J gene TRBJ2-7; 11 bases agree with TRBD1. The trim removed 1 base at V and 5 bases at J, leaving 10 bases unmatched. CDR3 length: 17 amino acids. Germline V lookup: CDR1 SGHNT, CDR2 YENEEA. CDR3 amino acids: CASSLGTGTGGNHEQYF. The CDR3 DNA is TGTGCCAGCAGCTTAGGAACCGGGACAGGGGGTAACCACGAGCAGTACTTC.

The V and J genes are TRBV9 and TRBJ1-1, with 7 bases fitting TRBD1. The length of the CDR3 is 14 residues. CDR1 SGDLS and CDR2 YYNGEE come from the germline V gene. V lost 3 bases and J lost 5; bases outside the gene matches: 7. CDR3 DNA sequence: TGTGCCAGCAGCGCAAACTTACAGGGGACTGAAGCTTTCTTT. Protein sequence: CASSANLQGTEAFF.

Here the CDR3 reads CAISEAGQGLSSYNSPLHF. In DNA, the CDR3 is TGTGCCATCAGTGAGGCGGGACAGGGATTAAGCTCCTATAATTCACCCCTCCACTTT. This rearrangement joins TRBV10-3 to TRBJ1-6, with TRBD1 matching 9 bases. The V and J ends lost 2 bases and 0 bases, in that order; junction bases with no gene match: 8. This CDR3 is built from 19 residues. Germline V gene lookup returns CDR1 ENHRY and CDR2 SYGVKD.

This clone occurred once. The rearrangement links TRBV19 to TRBJ1-1; 7 nucleotides align to TRBD1. The V segment lost 6 bases and the J segment 1 base; nucleotides outside the gene matches: 8. CDR1 LNHDA and CDR2 SQIVND come from the germline V gene (reference sequence). The CDR3 runs to 15 residues. CDR3 coding DNA: TGTGCCAGTAGGGGAGGGGACAGACCGAACACTGAAGCTTTCTTT. It is translated as CASRGGDRPNTEAFF.

A single count supports this clone. V gene TRBV30 combines with J gene TRBJ1-2; D not certain. Germline V gives CDR1 GTSNPN, CDR2 SVGIG (reference sequence). The V and J ends lost 0 bases and 7 bases respectively, with 9 bases between them. The CDR3 spans 12 residues. The CDR3 DNA reads as TGTGCCTGGAGTGTAGCCGGGATTGGCTACACCTTC. Amino acids: CAWSVAGIGYTF.

This clone appeared a single time. The chain carries TRBV30 and TRBJ1-3; D is unclear. CDR3 size: 13 residues. CDR1 is GTSNPN, CDR2 SVGIG, per germline (reference sequence). The V end was cut by 2 bases, the J end by 0 bases, with 5 bases between. Here the CDR3 DNA reads TGTGCCTGGAGTTTGGCCTCTGGAAACACCATATATTTT. This gives the protein CAWSLASGNTIYF.

This clone was observed a single time. The chain links TRBV27 to TRBJ2-1; 10 bases fit TRBD1. Germline assignment: CDR1 MNHEY and CDR2 SMNVEV (reference sequence). This CDR3 has 15 amino acids. Trimming took 6 bases from V and 10 from J; bases not matched to a gene: 12. The CDR3 loop is CASSFPGTGVSEQFF. The CDR3 DNA follows: TGTGCCAGCAGCTTTCCCGGGACAGGGGTAAGCGAGCAGTTCTTC.